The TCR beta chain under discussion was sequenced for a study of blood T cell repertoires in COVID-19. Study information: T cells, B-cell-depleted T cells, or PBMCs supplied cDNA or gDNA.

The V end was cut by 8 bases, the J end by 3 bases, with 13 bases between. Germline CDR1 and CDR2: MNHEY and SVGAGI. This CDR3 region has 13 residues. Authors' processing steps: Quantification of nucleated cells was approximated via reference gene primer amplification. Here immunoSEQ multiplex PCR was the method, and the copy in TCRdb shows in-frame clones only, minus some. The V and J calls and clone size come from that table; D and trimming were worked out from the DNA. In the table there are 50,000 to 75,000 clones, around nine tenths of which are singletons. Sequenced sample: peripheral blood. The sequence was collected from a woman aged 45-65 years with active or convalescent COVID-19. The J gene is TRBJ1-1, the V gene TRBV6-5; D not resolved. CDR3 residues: CASLPLRDTEAFF. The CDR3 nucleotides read TGTGCCAGCCTACCACTTCGGGACACTGAAGCTTTCTTT.